The 31 T cell receptor beta chains in this list originate from one sample, sequenced in a study of blood T cells in healthy people across ages. The second PCR ran roughly 7 to 11 cycles with a sample-barcoded 5' primer and J-beta primers. MiXCR was run by TCRdb on the 5' RACE reads, yielding one entry per CDR3 protein. In the table there are about a million distinct CDR3 sequences, roughly two fifths of which are singletons. The source material was blood. Receptors originate from a man younger than 35 in good health.

The chain recombines TRBV27 with TRBJ2-3; D is possibly TRBD1 or TRBD2 (6 bases each). CDR3 length equals 12 residues. Germline-derived CDR1 and CDR2 are MNHEY and SMNVEV (reference sequence). The V gene lost 3 bases and the J gene lost 11 bases, with 12 bases spanning the gap. The CDR3 is CASSFHGGWQYF. The CDR3 DNA follows: TGTGCCAGCAGTTTCCACGGGGGCTGGCAGTATTTT.

This clonotype was observed a few times. The chain uses TRBV6-1 and TRBJ1-4, with 7 bases aligning to TRBD1. Germline CDR1 and CDR2: MNHNS and SASEGT. V shed 6 bases, J shed 5 bases, and the junction held 9 bases outside the gene matches. This CDR3 spans 15 amino acids. This CDR3 reads CASSRVGTANEKLFF. The DNA of the CDR3 is TGTGCCAGCAGCCGGGTGGGGACAGCAAATGAAAAACTGTTTTTT.

The genes are TRBV2 and TRBJ2-7; D possibly corresponds to TRBD1 (5 bases). The CDR3 covers 14 residues. Germline V gene lookup returns CDR1 SNHLY and CDR2 FYNNEI. Between the trimmed V and J ends, which lost 6 bases and 2 bases, there was a span of 14 bases. The CDR3 DNA reads as TGTGCCAGCAGCTTAACCGTGACAGCCTACGAGCAGTACTTC. Translated: CASSLTVTAYEQYF.

V and J are TRBV9 and TRBJ2-1, with 7 bases matching TRBD2. The junction had 8 bases not matched to a gene; V was cut back by 1 base and J by 4 bases. In germline, CDR1 is SGDLS, CDR2 YYNGEE. The CDR3 loop spans 16 amino acids. The CDR3, as DNA: TGTGCCAGCAGCGTAAGGGGCGGGGGTGGGTACAATGAGCAGTTCTTC. Translation: CASSVRGGGGYNEQFF.

The chain couples TRBV20-1 to TRBJ1-2; 8 positions agree with TRBD1. Trimming removed 0 bases from V and 0 bases from J; junction bases left unmatched: 3. From germline, CDR1 is DFQATT and CDR2 SNEGSKA (reference sequence). The CDR3 consists of 15 residues. Written as DNA, the CDR3 is TGCAGTGCTAGAGAATGGGACAGGACTAACTATGGCTACACCTTC. This codes for CSAREWDRTNYGYTF.

This clonotype has more than one count but fewer than ten. The rearrangement uses TRBV6-1 and TRBJ1-2; the match to TRBD1 covers 8 bases. In germline, CDR1 is MNHNS, CDR2 SASEGT. V dropped 10 bases and J dropped 8; count of bases not matched to a gene: 12. This CDR3 is built from 13 residues. CDR3 loop: CATTTDRVYGYTF. In DNA form, the CDR3 reads TGTGCCACCACGACGGACAGGGTGTACGGCTACACCTTC.

A single count supports this clonotype. This chain connects TRBV4-3 to TRBJ2-6; D is uncertain. Germline CDR1 and CDR2: LGHNA and YSLEER. Trimming removed 0 bases from V and 0 bases from J, with 12 bases in between. The CDR3 has 18 residues. CDR3 loop: CASSQELRGSSGANVLTF. The CDR3 nucleotides read TGCGCCAGCAGCCAAGAATTACGAGGTAGCTCTGGGGCCAACGTCCTGACTTTC.

This clonotype was recorded once. J is TRBJ1-4 and V is TRBV27; weak D call: TRBD1 (5 bases). Germline lookup yields CDR1 MNHEY and CDR2 SMNVEV (reference sequence). CDR3 size: 14 residues. Trimming shortened V by 2 bases and J by 8 bases, and 12 bases separated the two germline ends. The chain's CDR3 is CASSLGDPREKLFF. The CDR3 DNA reads TGTGCCAGCAGTTTAGGGGACCCGAGGGAAAAACTGTTTTTT.

The rearrangement links TRBV28 to TRBJ1-2, with D perhaps matching TRBD1 (5 bases). The CDR3 runs to 13 residues. V lost 6 bases, J lost 12 bases, and 20 bases lay in between. Germline loops: CDR1 MDHEN, CDR2 SYDVKM. The CDR3 is CASSPSGLEGHTF. CDR3 bases: TGTGCCAGCAGCCCTTCGGGACTTGAAGGCCACACCTTC.

This clonotype was recorded a few times. This rearrangement joins TRBV12-3 or TRBV12-4 to TRBJ2-4, with D possibly TRBD1 on 5 matching bases. The last part of the DNA fits TRBJ2-7 better; the J call may be wrong. The CDR3 runs to 14 residues. The CDR3 here is CASSLAQGPYEQYF. In DNA form, the CDR3 reads TGTGCCAGCAGTTTAGCCCAGGGTCCCTACGAGCAGTACTTC.

This clonotype was seen only a few times. V usage is TRBV4-3 and J usage is TRBJ1-2; a weak D match, TRBD1 (5 bases). V was cut by 1 base and J by 7 bases, with 19 bases left in between. CDR3 length equals 16 residues. Germline V lookup: CDR1 LGHNA, CDR2 YSLEER. The CDR3 loop reads CASSQVISRGDFGYTF. In DNA, the CDR3 is TGCGCCAGCAGCCAAGTGATTTCCCGGGGGGATTTTGGCTACACCTTC.

V gene TRBV6-5 combines with J gene TRBJ2-5; D perhaps matches TRBD1 (6 bases). V was trimmed by 2 bases and J by 3 bases, leaving 10 bases between them. The CDR3 sequence is 14 residues long. Germline CDR1 and CDR2: MNHEY and SVGAGI. This chain's CDR3 is CASSYPRQEETQYF. CDR3 bases: TGTGCCAGCAGTTACCCGCGACAGGAAGAGACCCAGTACTTC.

This clonotype was recorded a few times. V and J are TRBV10-3 and TRBJ1-2; no definite D call. V lost 2 bases and J 7 bases, leaving 11 bases between the germline ends. Per the germline V gene, CDR1 is ENHRY and CDR2 is SYGVKD. The CDR3 runs to 13 residues. In DNA form, the CDR3 reads TGTGCCATCAGTGAGGGTAGGGAGTTTGGCTACACCTTC. This translates into CAISEGREFGYTF.

This clonotype was found a few times. V usage is TRBV7-9 and J usage is TRBJ1-6; 7 nucleotides agree with TRBD1. This CDR3 has 15 residues. CDR1 SEHNR and CDR2 FQNEAQ come from the germline V gene (reference sequence). The V gene end was trimmed by 5 bases and the J gene end by 10 bases; junction bases not matched to a gene: 11. For the CDR3, the DNA is TGTGCCAGCAGCGGGGAACAGGGGTTGACCTCACCCCTCCACTTT. Amino acid sequence: CASSGEQGLTSPLHF.

This clonotype appeared a few times. This sequence joins TRBV4-2 and TRBJ2-1; either TRBD1 or TRBD2 may supply D (6 bases each). CDR1 is LGHNA and CDR2 is YNFKEQ in the germline V gene. This CDR3 contains 13 residues. V lost 0 bases to trimming and J lost 10 bases, with 10 bases between them. For the CDR3, the DNA is TGTGCCAGCAGCCAAGATCCGGGGGCAGAGCAGTTCTTC. Its protein is CASSQDPGAEQFF.

This chain connects TRBV6-5 to TRBJ2-5; maybe TRBD1 (6 bases). Germline CDR1 reads MNHEY; CDR2 reads SVGAGI. CDR3 length: 14 residues. Trimming stripped 6 bases from V and 3 bases from J, with 14 bases between. DNA of the CDR3: TGTGCCAGCAGCAGTAGCCGGGACAAAGAGACCCAGTACTTC. It codes for CASSSSRDKETQYF.

The chain carries TRBV30 and TRBJ1-5, with a weak D call TRBD1 (6 bases). V lost 0 bases, J lost 4 bases, and 10 bases lay in between. The CDR3 covers 14 residues. Per the germline V gene, CDR1 is GTSNPN and CDR2 is SVGIG (reference sequence). Here the CDR3 reads CAWSVGRGNQPQHF. CDR3 coding DNA: TGTGCCTGGAGTGTTGGTAGGGGGAATCAGCCCCAGCATTTT.

This clonotype has a handful of counts. V usage is TRBV10-3 and J usage is TRBJ2-1; TRBD2 is a possible D gene (5 bases). The V end lost 11 bases, the J end lost 8 bases, and 22 bases lay between the germline ends. CDR3 size: 14 residues. Germline loops: CDR1 ENHRY, CDR2 SYGVKD. The CDR3 DNA follows: TGTGCCGTAAGCGAGACGGGGTCCCCACATGAGCAGTTCTTC. This sequence encodes CAVSETGSPHEQFF.

This clonotype appeared a few times. The chain is built from TRBV4-2 and TRBJ2-3, with 14 positions matching TRBD2. CDR3 length: 17 residues. With 0 bases clipped from V and 4 bases from J, the junction kept 3 bases outside the gene matches. Germline values: CDR1 LGHNA, CDR2 YNFKEQ. The CDR3 spells CASSQDGTSGGPDTQYF. The CDR3 DNA follows: TGTGCCAGCAGCCAAGATGGGACTAGCGGGGGCCCAGATACGCAGTATTTT.

This clonotype has a single count. V gene TRBV29-1 combines with J gene TRBJ1-1; D not resolved. The CDR3 is 14 amino acids. Trimming took off 3 bases at V and 0 bases at J, with 11 bases between the two ends. Germline V gene sequence: CDR1 SQVTM, CDR2 ANQGSEA. The CDR3 coding sequence is TGCAGCGTTGAGGTCCCAGGAATGAACACTGAAGCTTTCTTT. Translation: CSVEVPGMNTEAFF.

The chain carries TRBV12-3 or TRBV12-4 and TRBJ2-2; TRBD2 agrees at 10 bases. This CDR3 is 17 amino acids long. V dropped 2 bases and J dropped 0; count of bases not matched to a gene: 3. The CDR3 DNA sequence: TGTGCCAGCAGTTTACGACTAGCGGGCGCGAACACCGGGGAGCTGTTTTTT. The encoded protein is CASSLRLAGANTGELFF.

The sample holds a few counts of this clonotype. The V and J genes are TRBV27 and TRBJ1-6; D uncertain. The CDR3 is 16 amino acids. Germline values: CDR1 MNHEY, CDR2 SMNVEV (reference sequence). V lost 6 bases and J 0 bases, leaving 12 bases between the germline ends. CDR3 region: CASRRADISYNSPLHF. As DNA, the CDR3 is TGTGCCAGCAGGAGAGCGGATATCTCCTATAATTCACCCCTCCACTTT.

The rearrangement links TRBV7-2 to TRBJ1-4; 7 positions match TRBD1. With 5 bases clipped from V and 8 bases from J, the junction kept 8 bases outside the gene matches. CDR1 is SGHTA, CDR2 FQGNSA, per germline. This CDR3 contains 14 residues. The CDR3 is CASSAPSGGEKLFF. In DNA, the CDR3 is TGTGCCAGCAGCGCTCCATCAGGGGGAGAAAAACTGTTTTTT.

V usage is TRBV10-2 and J usage is TRBJ2-1; 9 bases map to TRBD1. Germline trimming cut 6 bases from V and 10 bases from J; bases unmatched to any gene: 4. There are 12 residues in the CDR3. Germline V lookup: CDR1 WSHSY, CDR2 SAAADI. The CDR3 DNA is TGCGCCAGCAGGAGTACAGGGGGCGAGCAGTTCTTC. It translates to CASRSTGGEQFF.

The table lists this clonotype with a few counts. The genes are TRBV12-3 or TRBV12-4 and TRBJ1-1; D not certain. The CDR3 covers 14 residues. V shed 3 bases and J shed 0 bases, with 8 bases lying between them. CDR3 loop: CASSFSPMNTEAFF. The CDR3 bases are TGTGCCAGCAGTTTTAGTCCTATGAACACTGAAGCTTTCTTT.

This clonotype was counted between two and nine times. The gene calls are TRBV20-1 and TRBJ2-3; TRBD2 matches 8 bases. CDR3 length: 16 residues. Germline CDR1 DFQATT, CDR2 SNEGSKA (reference sequence). Trimming at V came to 6 bases and at J to 2 bases, leaving 13 bases not matched to a gene. Written as DNA, the CDR3 is TGCAGTGCCGAGGGGCAGCGGGGGAGGATCACAGATACGCAGTATTTT. This gives the protein CSAEGQRGRITDTQYF.

This chain links TRBV5-5 with TRBJ1-2; D is perhaps TRBD1 (5 bases). V was trimmed by 3 bases and J by 0 bases, leaving 18 bases between them. This CDR3 is built from 17 residues. Germline values: CDR1 SGHKS, CDR2 YYEKEE (reference sequence). Here the CDR3 reads CASSSDSLSLSNYGYTF. Here the CDR3 DNA reads TGTGCCAGCAGCTCAGACAGCCTATCCCTGTCTAACTATGGCTACACCTTC.

The table lists this clonotype with many counts. This may come from a read error, since a much larger clone is one base off. The rearrangement uses TRBV9 and TRBJ2-3, with D possibly TRBD2 on 5 matching bases. V shed 0 bases and J shed 0 bases, with 5 bases lying between them. The CDR3 length is 14 residues. The germline CDR1 and CDR2 sequences are SGDLS and YYNGEE. The CDR3: CASSVGTSTDTQYF. For the CDR3, the DNA is TGTGCCAGCAGCGTAGGGACTAGCACAGATACGCAGTATTTT.

This sequence joins TRBV28 and TRBJ2-3; TRBD2 aligns across 9 bases. Per the germline V gene, CDR1 is MDHEN and CDR2 is SYDVKM. V gave up 4 bases and J gave up 1 base; unmatched junction bases: 9. The CDR3 contains 17 residues. Written as DNA, the CDR3 is TGTGCCAGCAGTTCCCATCCTGCGGGGGGGGGCACAGATACGCAGTATTTT. Protein sequence: CASSSHPAGGGTDTQYF.

This clonotype was observed a few times. The chain uses TRBV10-3 and TRBJ2-3; 12 positions agree with TRBD2. With 3 bases clipped from V and 5 bases from J, the junction kept 3 bases outside the gene matches. The CDR3 is 15 amino acids. In germline, CDR1 is ENHRY, CDR2 SYGVKD. The CDR3 coding sequence is TGTGCCATCAGTGAATTACTAGCGGGGGGAGATACGCAGTATTTT. This gives the protein CAISELLAGGDTQYF.

CDR3: CASSVGTVVNSPLHF. CDR3 nucleotides: TGTGCCAGCAGCGTAGGGACAGTCGTTAATTCACCCCTCCACTTT. This chain uses TRBV9 with TRBJ1-6, with a possible D match to TRBD1 (6 bases). V dropped 0 bases and J dropped 6 bases, with 10 bases sitting between them. This CDR3 spans 15 amino acids. Germline-derived CDR1 and CDR2 are SGDLS and YYNGEE.